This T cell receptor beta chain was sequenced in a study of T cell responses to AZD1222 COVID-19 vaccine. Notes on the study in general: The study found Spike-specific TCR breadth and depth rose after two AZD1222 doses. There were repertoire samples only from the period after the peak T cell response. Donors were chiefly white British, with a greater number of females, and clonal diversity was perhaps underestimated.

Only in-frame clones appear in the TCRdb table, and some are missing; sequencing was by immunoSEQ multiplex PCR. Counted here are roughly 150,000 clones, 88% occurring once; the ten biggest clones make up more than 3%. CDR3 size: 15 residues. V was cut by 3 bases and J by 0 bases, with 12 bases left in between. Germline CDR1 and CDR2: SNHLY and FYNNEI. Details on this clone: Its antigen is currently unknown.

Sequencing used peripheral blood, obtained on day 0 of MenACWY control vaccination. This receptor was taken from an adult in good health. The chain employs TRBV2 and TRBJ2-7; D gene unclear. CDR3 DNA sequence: TGTGCCAGCAGTGACCCTCCCAGCAGCTCCTACGAGCAGTACTTC. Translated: CASSDPPSSSYEQYF.